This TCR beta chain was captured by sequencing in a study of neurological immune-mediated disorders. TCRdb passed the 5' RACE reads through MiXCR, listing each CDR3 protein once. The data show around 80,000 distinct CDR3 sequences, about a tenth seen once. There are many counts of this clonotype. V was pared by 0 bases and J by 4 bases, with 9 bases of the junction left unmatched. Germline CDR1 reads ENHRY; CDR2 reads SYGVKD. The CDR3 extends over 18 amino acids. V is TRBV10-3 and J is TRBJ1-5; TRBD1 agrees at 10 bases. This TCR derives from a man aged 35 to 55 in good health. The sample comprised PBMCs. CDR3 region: CAISESHVTGGSNQPQHF. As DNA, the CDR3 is TGTGCCATCAGTGAGTCGCATGTGACAGGGGGCTCTAATCAGCCCCAGCATTTT.